These 15 T cell receptor beta chains came from one sample sequenced in a study of blood T cell repertoires in COVID-19. Assay: immunoSEQ multiplex PCR; the TCRdb copy retains only in-frame clones and omits some. The data show around 72,000 clones, about 80% seen once. The sample taken for sequencing was peripheral blood. These receptors all come from a woman aged 55-69 years with acute or convalescent COVID-19.

The chain combines TRBV6-5 with TRBJ1-6; D might be TRBD1 (6 bases). Germline V gives CDR1 MNHEY, CDR2 SVGAGI. The CDR3 loop spans 13 amino acids. V shed 6 bases and J shed 7 bases, with 10 bases lying between them. In DNA, the CDR3 is TGTGCCAGCAGGCGGACAGAGAATTCACCCCTCCACTTT. It yields the protein CASRRTENSPLHF.

This rearrangement joins TRBV5-1 to TRBJ1-4; maybe TRBD1 (5 bases). Trimming shortened V by 2 bases and J by 0 bases, and 11 bases separated the two germline ends. In germline, CDR1 is SGHRS, CDR2 YFSETQ. There are 16 residues in the CDR3. CDR3 region: CASSLYWGATNEKLFF. CDR3 coding DNA: TGCGCCAGCAGCTTATATTGGGGGGCAACTAATGAAAAACTGTTTTTT.

The chain combines TRBV20-1 with TRBJ2-3; 9 bases line up with TRBD1. The CDR3 is 16 residues long. CDR1 and CDR2 from the germline V gene are DFQATT and SNEGSKA (reference sequence). V shed 3 bases and J 5 bases; nucleotides not matched to a gene: 12. The CDR3 DNA follows: TGCAGTGCTAGTTCCTGGACAGGGGCAACTTTAGATACGCAGTATTTT. Translating gives CSASSWTGATLDTQYF.

This clone was seen once. J is TRBJ1-2 and V is TRBV19; a weak D match, TRBD1 (5 bases). Germline loops: CDR1 LNHDA, CDR2 SQIVND (reference sequence). The CDR3 sequence is 14 residues long. V was trimmed by 0 bases and J by 8 bases, leaving 13 bases between them. Here the CDR3 reads CASSIDARRGGYTF. DNA for the CDR3: TGTGCCAGTAGTATAGATGCCAGGAGGGGCGGCTACACCTTC.

This chain uses TRBV19 with TRBJ1-1, with 7 positions matching TRBD1. The CDR3 length is 14 residues. J was trimmed by 4 bases and V by 2 bases; bases with no gene match: 4. Germline V CDR1 and CDR2: LNHDA, SQIVND (reference sequence). This CDR3 reads CASSITGVGTEAFF. The CDR3 region has the DNA TGTGCCAGTAGTATAACAGGGGTCGGCACTGAAGCTTTCTTT. The variable domain in full, with the rest retrieved from reference TRBV19 and TRBJ1-1, is DGGITQSPKYLFRKEGQNVTLSCEQNLNHDAMYWYRQDPGQGLRLIYYSQIVNDFQKGDIAEGYSVSREKKESFPLTVTSAQKNPTAFYLCASSITGVGTEAFFGQGTRLTVV.

The table lists this clone with a few counts. The V gene is TRBV2, the J gene TRBJ1-1, with TRBD1 matching over 8 bases. Germline CDR1 reads SNHLY; CDR2 reads FYNNEI. V lost 6 bases to trimming and J lost 6 bases; unmatched junction nucleotides: 12. The CDR3 runs 15 residues. The CDR3 nucleotides read TGTGCCAGCAGGGACAGGGAAAGCCTCGTGGCTGAAGCTTTCTTT. It translates to CASRDRESLVAEAFF.

This chain joins TRBV7-8 and TRBJ1-5; D uncertain. The CDR3 consists of 14 residues. V was trimmed by 2 bases and J by 4 bases, leaving 9 bases between them. CDR1 SGHVS and CDR2 FQNEAQ come from the germline V gene. For the CDR3, the DNA is TGTGCCAGCAGCTTAATCACGGGGAATCAGCCCCAGCATTTT. Amino acid sequence: CASSLITGNQPQHF.

This clone appeared a few times. The chain employs TRBV7-9 and TRBJ1-2; 7 nucleotides line up with TRBD1. The ends lost 3 bases at V and 2 bases at J; junction bases unmatched: 6. CDR1 is SEHNR, CDR2 FQNEAQ, per germline (reference sequence). There are 15 residues in the CDR3. CDR3 sequence reads: CASSFKGQPNYGYTF. In nucleotides, the CDR3 is TGTGCCAGCAGCTTTAAGGGACAGCCCAACTATGGCTACACCTTC.

The V and J genes are TRBV6-6 and TRBJ2-7; D possibly corresponds to TRBD1 (7 bases). Germline V gives CDR1 MNHNY, CDR2 SVGAGI (reference sequence). The length of the CDR3 is 15 residues. Trimming took off 0 bases at V and 4 bases at J, with 13 bases between the two ends. CDR3 sequence reads: CASSYSTQGGYEQYF. For the CDR3, the DNA is TGTGCCAGCAGTTACTCGACTCAGGGGGGTTACGAGCAGTACTTC.

The rearrangement links TRBV27 to TRBJ2-7, with D possibly matching TRBD1 (5 bases). Trimming stripped 0 bases from V and 0 bases from J, with 6 bases between. The CDR3 length is 14 residues. CDR1 MNHEY and CDR2 SMNVEV come from the germline V gene (reference sequence). The CDR3 is CASSLSDNSYEQYF. CDR3 bases: TGTGCCAGCAGTTTATCGGACAACTCCTACGAGCAGTACTTC.

The chain employs TRBV5-1 and TRBJ2-2; D not resolved. CDR1 SGHRS and CDR2 YFSETQ come from the germline V gene. V was cut by 2 bases and J by 1 base, with 12 bases left in between. The CDR3 covers 16 residues. CDR3 loop: CASSFEAALNTGELFF. The CDR3 DNA reads as TGCGCCAGCAGCTTTGAGGCAGCTCTGAACACCGGGGAGCTGTTTTTT.

In its sample, this clone was seen once. Other DNA sequences from this sample encode an identical CDR3 as well. The chain joins TRBV27 to TRBJ2-2; D possibly corresponds to TRBD2 (7 bases). This CDR3 has 15 residues. From germline, CDR1 is MNHEY and CDR2 SMNVEV (reference sequence). Trimming left V 5 bases short and J 7 bases short, with 17 bases between. The DNA for the CDR3 is TGTGCCAGCAGTCTGCGGGGGCCCTCCGGCGGGGAGCTGTTTTTT. Protein: CASSLRGPSGGELFF.

The chain carries TRBV6-5 and TRBJ2-7; TRBD2 is a possible D gene (6 bases). Germline lookup yields CDR1 MNHEY and CDR2 SVGAGI. CDR3 size: 13 residues. Trimming shortened V by 7 bases and J by 3 bases, and 13 bases separated the two germline ends. The CDR3 is CASTWGENYEQYF. The CDR3, as DNA: TGTGCCAGCACCTGGGGGGAAAACTACGAGCAGTACTTC.

V and J are TRBV12-3 or TRBV12-4 and TRBJ1-1; the match to TRBD1 covers 8 bases. CDR3 length: 12 amino acids. The trim removed 1 base at V and 11 bases at J, leaving 3 bases unmatched. CDR3 sequence: CASSLEDREAFF. The DNA of the CDR3 is TGTGCCAGCAGTTTAGAGGACAGGGAGGCTTTCTTT.

The rearrangement joins TRBV5-1 to TRBJ2-3; 9 bases map to TRBD1. The trim removed 0 bases at V and 4 bases at J, leaving 3 bases unmatched. This CDR3 spans 15 amino acids. CDR1 and CDR2 (germline): SGHRS, YFSETQ. The CDR3 sequence: CASSLGGQGADTQYF. DNA of the CDR3: TGCGCCAGCAGCTTGGGGGGACAGGGCGCAGATACGCAGTATTTT.